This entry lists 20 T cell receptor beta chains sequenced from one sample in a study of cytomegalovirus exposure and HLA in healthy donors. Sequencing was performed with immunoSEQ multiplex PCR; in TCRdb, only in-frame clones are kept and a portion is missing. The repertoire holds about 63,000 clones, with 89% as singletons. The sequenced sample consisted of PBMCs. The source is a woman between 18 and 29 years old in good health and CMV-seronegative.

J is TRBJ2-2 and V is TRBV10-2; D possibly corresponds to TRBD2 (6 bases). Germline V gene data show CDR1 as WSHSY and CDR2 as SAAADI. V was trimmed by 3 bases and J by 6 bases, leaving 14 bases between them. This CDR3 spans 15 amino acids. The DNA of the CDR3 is TGCGCCAGCAGTGACGGGAGAGGCATCGCCGGGGAGCTGTTTTTT. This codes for CASSDGRGIAGELFF.

CDR3 protein: CASSEGRGTEAFF. CDR3 coding DNA: TGTGCCAGCAGTGAGGGCAGGGGGACTGAAGCTTTCTTT. The rearrangement joins TRBV2 to TRBJ1-1, with TRBD1 identical over 7 bases. Germline assignment: CDR1 SNHLY and CDR2 FYNNEI. Trimming cost V 3 bases and J 5 bases; bases outside gene matches: 3. This CDR3 is 13 amino acids long. Looking up the rest from reference TRBV2 and TRBJ1-1 gives the full variable domain: EPEVTQTPSHQVTQMGQEVILRCVPISNHLYFYWYRQILGQKVEFLVSFYNNEISEKSEIFDDQFSVERPDGSNFTLKIRSTKLEDSAMYFCASSEGRGTEAFFGQGTRLTVV.

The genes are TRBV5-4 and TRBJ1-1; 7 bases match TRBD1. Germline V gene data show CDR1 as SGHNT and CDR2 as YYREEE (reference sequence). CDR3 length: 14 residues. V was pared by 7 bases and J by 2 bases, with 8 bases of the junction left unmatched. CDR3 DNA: TGTGCCAGCCGACTGGGACAGACAAACACTGAAGCTTTCTTT. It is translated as CASRLGQTNTEAFF. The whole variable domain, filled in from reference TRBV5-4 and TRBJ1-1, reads ETGVTQSPTHLIKTRGQQVTLRCSSQSGHNTVSWYQQALGQGPQFIFQYYREEENGRGNFPPRFSGLQFPNYSSELNVNALELDDSALYLCASRLGQTNTEAFFGQGTRLTVV.

In nucleotides, the CDR3 is TGTGCCAGCAGCCAGGGGACAGGGGCCCTTGAAGCTTTCTTT. Translated, it gives CASSQGTGALEAFF. The chain links TRBV4-2 to TRBJ1-1, with 10 bases that match TRBD1. The CDR3 contains 14 residues. Germline values: CDR1 LGHNA, CDR2 YNFKEQ. V dropped 3 bases and J dropped 7; count of bases not matched to a gene: 5.

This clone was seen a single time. The DNA of the CDR3 is TGTGCCAGCAGTCAGAGACAGGAGCACCTACACAATGAGCAGTTCTTC. It specifies CASSQRQEHLHNEQFF. V gene TRBV2 combines with J gene TRBJ2-1; D might be TRBD1 (6 bases). The V end lost 5 bases, the J end lost 5 bases, and 19 bases lay between the germline ends. Germline values: CDR1 SNHLY, CDR2 FYNNEI. This CDR3 is built from 16 residues.

DNA for the CDR3: TGTGCCAGCAGTGAGCTAGCGGGGGGGCCAGAGACCCAGTACTTC. It translates to CASSELAGGPETQYF. The chain is built from TRBV6-1 and TRBJ2-5; 12 nucleotides align to TRBD2. The germline gives CDR1 MNHNS, CDR2 SASEGT. This CDR3 has 15 residues. With V trimmed by 3 bases and J by 4 bases, 3 bases remained unmatched.

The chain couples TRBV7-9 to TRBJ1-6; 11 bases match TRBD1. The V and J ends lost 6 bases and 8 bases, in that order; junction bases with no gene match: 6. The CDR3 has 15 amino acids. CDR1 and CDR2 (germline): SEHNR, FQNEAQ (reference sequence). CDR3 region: CASSSPGQGDSPLHF. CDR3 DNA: TGTGCCAGCAGTTCTCCGGGACAGGGGGATTCACCCCTCCACTTT.

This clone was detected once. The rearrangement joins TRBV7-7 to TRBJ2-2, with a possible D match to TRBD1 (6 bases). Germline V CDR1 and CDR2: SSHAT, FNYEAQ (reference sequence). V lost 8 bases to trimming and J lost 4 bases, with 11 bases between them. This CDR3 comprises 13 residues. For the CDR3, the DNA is TGTGCCAGCGGGGACACCTTCACCGGGGAGCTGTTTTTT. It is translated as CASGDTFTGELFF.

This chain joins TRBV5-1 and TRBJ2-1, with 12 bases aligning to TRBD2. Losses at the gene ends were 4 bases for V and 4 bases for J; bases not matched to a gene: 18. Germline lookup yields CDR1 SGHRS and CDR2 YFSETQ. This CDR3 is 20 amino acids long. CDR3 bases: TGCGCCAGCAGCATCGGCACCGGACTATGGACTAGCGGGGAGTACAATGAGCAGTTCTTC. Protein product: CASSIGTGLWTSGEYNEQFF.

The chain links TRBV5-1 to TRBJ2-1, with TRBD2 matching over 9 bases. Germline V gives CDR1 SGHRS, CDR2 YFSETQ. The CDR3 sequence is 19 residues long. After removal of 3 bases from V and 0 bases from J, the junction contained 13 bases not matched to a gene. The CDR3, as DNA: TGCGCCAGCAGCTCCCGCCGCGCGGGGGGGTCATTCTCCTACAATGAGCAGTTCTTC. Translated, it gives CASSSRRAGGSFSYNEQFF.

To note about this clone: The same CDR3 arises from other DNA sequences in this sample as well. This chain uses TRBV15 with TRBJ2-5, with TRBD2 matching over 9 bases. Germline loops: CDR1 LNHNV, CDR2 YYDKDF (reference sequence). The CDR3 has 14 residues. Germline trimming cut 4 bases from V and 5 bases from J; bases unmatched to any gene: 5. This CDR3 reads CATSIPSGEETQYF. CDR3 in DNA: TGTGCCACCAGCATACCTAGCGGGGAGGAGACCCAGTACTTC. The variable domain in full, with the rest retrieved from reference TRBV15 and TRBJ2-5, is DAMVIQNPRYQVTQFGKPVTLSCSQTLNHNVMYWYQQKSSQAPKLLFHYYDKDFNNEADTPDNFQSRRPNTSFCFLDIRSPGLGDTAMYLCATSIPSGEETQYFGPGTRLLVL.

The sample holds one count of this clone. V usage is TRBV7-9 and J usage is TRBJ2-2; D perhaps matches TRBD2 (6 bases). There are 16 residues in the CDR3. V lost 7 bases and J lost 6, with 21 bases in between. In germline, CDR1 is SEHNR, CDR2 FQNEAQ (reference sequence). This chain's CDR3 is CASTDGRDPIPGELFF. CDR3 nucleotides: TGTGCCAGCACGGACGGGCGGGACCCAATTCCCGGGGAGCTGTTTTTT. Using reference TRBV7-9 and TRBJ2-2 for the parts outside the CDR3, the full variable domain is DTGVSQNPRHKITKRGQNVTFRCDPISEHNRLYWYRQTLGQGPEFLTYFQNEAQLEKSRLLSDRFSAERPKGSFSTLEIQRTEQGDSAMYLCASTDGRDPIPGELFFGEGSRLTVL.

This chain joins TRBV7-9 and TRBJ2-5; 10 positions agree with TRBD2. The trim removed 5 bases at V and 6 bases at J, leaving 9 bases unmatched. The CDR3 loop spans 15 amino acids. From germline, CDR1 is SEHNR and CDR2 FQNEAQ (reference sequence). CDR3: CASSRSGRGRKTQYF. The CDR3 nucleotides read TGTGCCAGCAGCCGCAGCGGGAGGGGGAGAAAGACCCAGTACTTC.

CDR3 nucleotides: TGTGCCAGCAGCTCCGACAGGAGCAATCAGCCCCAGCATTTT. This gives the protein CASSSDRSNQPQHF. The gene calls are TRBV5-4 and TRBJ1-5, with D perhaps matching TRBD1 (6 bases). Per germline, CDR1 SGHNT and CDR2 YYREEE (reference sequence). CDR3 size: 14 residues. V lost 3 bases, J lost 1 base, and 8 bases lay in between.

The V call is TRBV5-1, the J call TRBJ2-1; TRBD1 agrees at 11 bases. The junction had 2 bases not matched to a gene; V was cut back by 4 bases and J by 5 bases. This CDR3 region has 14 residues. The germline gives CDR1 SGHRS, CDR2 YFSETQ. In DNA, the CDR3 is TGCGCCAGCAGCCGGACAGGGGGCAACAATGAGCAGTTCTTC. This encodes CASSRTGGNNEQFF.

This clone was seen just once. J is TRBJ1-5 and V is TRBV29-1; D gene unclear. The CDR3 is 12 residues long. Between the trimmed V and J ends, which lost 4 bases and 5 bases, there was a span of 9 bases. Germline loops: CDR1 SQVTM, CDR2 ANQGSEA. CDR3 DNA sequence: TGCAGCGTTGGAACAAGCGATCAGCCCCAGCATTTT. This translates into CSVGTSDQPQHF.

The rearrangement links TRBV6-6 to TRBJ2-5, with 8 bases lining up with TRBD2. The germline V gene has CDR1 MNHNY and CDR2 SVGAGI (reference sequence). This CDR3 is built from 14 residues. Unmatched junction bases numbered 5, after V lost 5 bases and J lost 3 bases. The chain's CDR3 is CASSTGTSKETQYF. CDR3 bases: TGTGCCAGCAGTACAGGGACTAGTAAAGAGACCCAGTACTTC.

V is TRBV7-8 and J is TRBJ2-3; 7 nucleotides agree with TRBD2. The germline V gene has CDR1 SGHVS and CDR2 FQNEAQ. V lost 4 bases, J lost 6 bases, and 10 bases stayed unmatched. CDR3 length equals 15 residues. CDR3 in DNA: TGTGCCAGCAGCTACACGCGGGGGTCTGGGGATACGCAGTATTTT. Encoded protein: CASSYTRGSGDTQYF. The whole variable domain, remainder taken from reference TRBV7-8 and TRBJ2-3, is GAGVSQSPRYKVAKRGQDVALRCDPISGHVSLFWYQQALGQGPEFLTYFQNEAQLDKSGLPSDRFFAERPEGSVSTLKIQRTQQEDSAVYLCASSYTRGSGDTQYFGPGTRLTVL.

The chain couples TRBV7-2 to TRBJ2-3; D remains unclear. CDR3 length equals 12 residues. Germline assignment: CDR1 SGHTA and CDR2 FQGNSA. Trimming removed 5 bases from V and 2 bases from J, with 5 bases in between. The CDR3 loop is CASSIFTDTQYF. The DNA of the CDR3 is TGTGCCAGCAGCATCTTCACAGATACGCAGTATTTT.

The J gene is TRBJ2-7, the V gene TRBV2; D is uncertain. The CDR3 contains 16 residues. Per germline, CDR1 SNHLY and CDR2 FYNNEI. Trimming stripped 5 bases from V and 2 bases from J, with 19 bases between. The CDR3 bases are TGTGCCAGCAGTATACAAATTGGAGCTTCTACCTACGAGCAGTACTTC. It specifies CASSIQIGASTYEQYF.